These T cell receptor beta chains were read from a single sample in a study of tumor-infiltrating lymphocytes in localized non-small cell lung cancer. Method: immunoSEQ multiplex PCR; TCRdb's copy keeps in-frame clones and lacks some. The sample has more than 10,000 clones, 78% seen once. The sequenced material came from lung tumor tissue. The receptors come from a human donor with non-small cell lung cancer. CDR3s include the opening cysteine and the closing phenylalanine or tryptophan. Fields, in order: CDR3 DNA, CDR3 protein, clone size, D gene, V gene, J gene. A D gene is named only where the DNA matches it firmly. Size values are once, few and many counts, or a class for expanded clones, and some rows have none.

DNA: TGTGCCAGTAGTATAGCAGGAATCACCGGGGAGCTGTTTTTT
CDR3: CASSIAGITGELFF
size: NA
D: NA
V: TRBV19
J: TRBJ2-2

DNA: TGTGCCAGCAGCCGGGACCGGAGCTCCTACGAGCAGTACTTC
CDR3: CASSRDRSSYEQYF
size: NA
D: NA
V: TRBV7-9
J: TRBJ2-7

DNA: TGTGCCAGCAGCCAAGGCCGTCGGGGAGGGCCTACTAGGAGCTCCTACGAGCAGTACTTC
CDR3: CASSQGRRGGPTRSSYEQYF
size: NA
D: TRBD2
V: TRBV14
J: TRBJ2-7

DNA: TGTGCCAGCAGCATATACAGCTCTGCCCTCCACTTT
CDR3: CASSIYSSALHF
size: NA
D: NA
V: TRBV11-2
J: TRBJ1-6

DNA: TGTGCCAGCAGCCCGAACAGACAGGGTCACTATGGCTACACCTTC
CDR3: CASSPNRQGHYGYTF
size: NA
D: TRBD1
V: TRBV7-2
J: TRBJ1-2

DNA: TGTGCCAGCAGCAGGCGGGCGGGGGGGGCAACAGATACGCAGTATTTT
CDR3: CASSRRAGGATDTQYF
size: NA
D: TRBD2
V: TRBV9
J: TRBJ2-3

DNA: TGTGCCAGCAGTCGGACAAACGAAGTAAATGAGCAGTTCTTC
CDR3: CASSRTNEVNEQFF
size: NA
D: NA
V: TRBV6-5
J: TRBJ2-1

DNA: TGCGCCAGCAGCCCGGGACTCGACACGGGGACAGATACGCAGTATTTT
CDR3: CASSPGLDTGTDTQYF
size: NA
D: NA
V: TRBV5-1
J: TRBJ2-3

DNA: TGTGCCATCAGTGACCTAGTTGGTCCGGAGGGCGAGCAGTACTTC
CDR3: CAISDLVGPEGEQYF
size: NA
D: NA
V: TRBV10-3
J: TRBJ2-7

DNA: TGTGCCAGCAGCATGACGGGGGCACGGGAGACCCAGTACTTC
CDR3: CASSMTGARETQYF
size: NA
D: NA
V: TRBV5-6
J: TRBJ2-5

DNA: TGTGCCAGCAGCTACCGGACAGGGACCAGCACAGATACGCAGTATTTT
CDR3: CASSYRTGTSTDTQYF
size: once
D: TRBD1
V: TRBV5-6
J: TRBJ2-3

DNA: TGTGCCAGCAGCTTACTGTCGCCGGGGAGAAATGAAAAACTGTTTTTT
CDR3: CASSLLSPGRNEKLFF
size: once
D: NA
V: TRBV7-2
J: TRBJ1-4

DNA: TGTGCCAGCAGCTTCTCACCGGATCAGCCCCAGCATTTT
CDR3: CASSFSPDQPQHF
size: NA
D: NA
V: TRBV7-8
J: TRBJ1-5

DNA: TGTGCCAGCAGCTTGACTAGCCTAACCAATGAGCAGTTCTTC
CDR3: CASSLTSLTNEQFF
size: NA
D: TRBD2
V: TRBV7-2
J: TRBJ2-1

DNA: TGCGCCAGCAGCCAAGATACAGGGAAATGGACGGGAAACACTGAAGCTTTCTTT
CDR3: CASSQDTGKWTGNTEAFF
size: NA
D: NA
V: TRBV4-3
J: TRBJ1-1

DNA: TGTGCCAGCTCGTCTCAACCTCGGGGGCCCCAGCATTTT
CDR3: CASSSQPRGPQHF
size: NA
D: NA
V: TRBV18
J: TRBJ1-5

DNA: TGTGCCAGCAGCTTGGTTGGGGCCGGGGAGCTGTTTTTT
CDR3: CASSLVGAGELFF
size: NA
D: NA
V: TRBV5-4
J: TRBJ2-2

DNA: TGTGCCAGCAGGTCCCGTCAGGGGGTCTCTGGAAACACCATATATTTT
CDR3: CASRSRQGVSGNTIYF
size: NA
D: TRBD1
V: TRBV6-6
J: TRBJ1-3

DNA: TGTGCCTGGAGTGTTCGAGGGACAGGCAATGAAAAACTGTTTTTT
CDR3: CAWSVRGTGNEKLFF
size: NA
D: TRBD1
V: TRBV30
J: TRBJ1-4

DNA: TGTGCCAGCAGGCAAGAGACCCAGTACTTC
CDR3: CASRQETQYF
size: NA
D: NA
V: TRBV6-5
J: TRBJ2-5

DNA: TGTGCCAGCAGCCAAGACCTACAGGGCCAGGTTGAAAAACTGTTTTTT
CDR3: CASSQDLQGQVEKLFF
size: NA
D: NA
V: TRBV4-2
J: TRBJ1-4

DNA: TGTGCCAGCAGCTTAGTCGCGGGGGCCTCCTACAATGAGCAGTTCTTC
CDR3: CASSLVAGASYNEQFF
size: once
D: NA
V: TRBV11-2
J: TRBJ2-1

DNA: TGCGCCAGCAGCTTGGCCGGGGGACAGGGTGAGGGCGAGCAGTACTTC
CDR3: CASSLAGGQGEGEQYF
size: NA
D: TRBD1
V: TRBV5-1
J: TRBJ2-7

DNA: TGTGCCAGCAGTGATAAGGGGGTAACCAAAAACATTCAGTACTTC
CDR3: CASSDKGVTKNIQYF
size: once
D: NA
V: TRBV2
J: TRBJ2-4

DNA: TGCGCCAGCAGCCTATCCCAAGAGGGGCATCGCACCTTC
CDR3: CASSLSQEGHRTF
size: NA
D: NA
V: TRBV4-1
J: TRBJ1-2

DNA: TGTGCCAGCAGCGTAGTGGGCGGGGGGGCCGAGACCCAGTACTTC
CDR3: CASSVVGGGAETQYF
size: NA
D: TRBD2
V: TRBV9
J: TRBJ2-5

DNA: TGTGCCAGCAGCAAACAGGGGGCGCAAGAAAAACTGTTTTTT
CDR3: CASSKQGAQEKLFF
size: once
D: TRBD1
V: TRBV7-9
J: TRBJ1-4

DNA: TGCGCCAGCAGCTCGGGCTTCGGGACTAGCGGGACTCTGGAAGAGCAGTACTTC
CDR3: CASSSGFGTSGTLEEQYF
size: NA
D: TRBD2
V: TRBV5-1
J: TRBJ2-7

DNA: TGTGCCAGCAGCTTGGGCGGCCCCCACACAGATACGCAGTATTTT
CDR3: CASSLGGPHTDTQYF
size: NA
D: NA
V: TRBV5-4
J: TRBJ2-3

DNA: TGTGCCAGTAGTACTAGGACAGGTTGGACTGAAGCTTTCTTT
CDR3: CASSTRTGWTEAFF
size: NA
D: TRBD1
V: TRBV19
J: TRBJ1-1

DNA: TGCAGCGTTGGGGGGTTGGGCTCTAGCCCGTTTTTT
CDR3: CSVGGLGSSPFF
size: NA
D: NA
V: TRBV29-1
J: TRBJ1-4

DNA: TGTGCCAGCAGGAGGGCTAGCGGATCAGACTACGAGCAGTACTTC
CDR3: CASRRASGSDYEQYF
size: NA
D: TRBD2
V: TRBV28
J: TRBJ2-7

DNA: TGTGCCAGCAGTCACCCCGGGGGGGTTAATGAAAAACTGTTTTTT
CDR3: CASSHPGGVNEKLFF
size: NA
D: NA
V: TRBV6-6
J: TRBJ1-4

DNA: TGTGCCAGCAGTTTTCAAACAGGGGCAGCCTACGAGCAGTACTTC
CDR3: CASSFQTGAAYEQYF
size: NA
D: TRBD1
V: TRBV28
J: TRBJ2-7

DNA: TGTGCCATCATGAAGGGACAGGGGAACTATGGCTACACCTTC
CDR3: CAIMKGQGNYGYTF
size: NA
D: TRBD1
V: TRBV10-3
J: TRBJ1-2

DNA: TGCGCCAGCAGCTTGGGCCGGGGCACTAATGAAAAACTGTTTTTT
CDR3: CASSLGRGTNEKLFF
size: NA
D: NA
V: TRBV5-1
J: TRBJ1-4

DNA: TGTGCCAGCAGGACAGGGTCTTCCTATGGCTACACCTTC
CDR3: CASRTGSSYGYTF
size: NA
D: TRBD1
V: TRBV27
J: TRBJ1-2

DNA: TGTGCCAGCATGATGGCAGGGAGGACCGGGGAGCTGTTTTTT
CDR3: CASMMAGRTGELFF
size: NA
D: NA
V: TRBV6-5
J: TRBJ2-2

DNA: TGTGCCAGCAGAAGAGGTTCGAATTCACCCCTCCACTTT
CDR3: CASRRGSNSPLHF
size: NA
D: NA
V: TRBV6-5
J: TRBJ1-6

DNA: TGTGCCAGCAGCTCCCTACTAGCGGGGGGGCCCAGCACAGATACGCAGTATTTT
CDR3: CASSSLLAGGPSTDTQYF
size: NA
D: TRBD2
V: TRBV7-2
J: TRBJ2-3

DNA: TGTGCCAGCAGCTTAGTCGGCCGGGCCGGGGAGCTGTTTTTT
CDR3: CASSLVGRAGELFF
size: medium-sized
D: NA
V: TRBV7-2
J: TRBJ2-2

DNA: TGTGCCAGCACCATGGGACTAGCGGGGGGCGAGACCCAGTACTTC
CDR3: CASTMGLAGGETQYF
size: NA
D: TRBD2
V: TRBV6-1
J: TRBJ2-5

DNA: TGTGCCAGCAGTCGACCCACGTCTAGCACAGATACGCAGTATTTT
CDR3: CASSRPTSSTDTQYF
size: NA
D: NA
V: TRBV5-4
J: TRBJ2-3

DNA: TGTGCCTGGAGGTTTTCGGTTGGCGGGGAGCTGTTTTTT
CDR3: CAWRFSVGGELFF
size: NA
D: NA
V: TRBV30
J: TRBJ2-2

DNA: TGTGCCAGCAGCCCCAGGTTGGCAGGGGGAAAGAACACCGGGGAGCTGTTTTTT
CDR3: CASSPRLAGGKNTGELFF
size: NA
D: TRBD1
V: TRBV11-2
J: TRBJ2-2

DNA: TGTGCCAGCAGCTTAGAGAGGACAGGGACTGGGGCCAACGTCCTGACTTTC
CDR3: CASSLERTGTGANVLTF
size: NA
D: TRBD1
V: TRBV7-6
J: TRBJ2-6

DNA: TGCGCCAGCAGCTCCGGGATTGGCTACACCTTC
CDR3: CASSSGIGYTF
size: NA
D: NA
V: TRBV5-1
J: TRBJ1-2

DNA: TGTGCCAGCCTTTTGGTCCCCGGGGAGCTGTTTTTT
CDR3: CASLLVPGELFF
size: NA
D: NA
V: TRBV7-9
J: TRBJ2-2

DNA: TGTGCCAGCGGCACAGCCGCGAGGAATTCACCCCTCCACTTT
CDR3: CASGTAARNSPLHF
size: medium-sized
D: NA
V: TRBV2
J: TRBJ1-6

DNA: TGCGCCAGCAGCCAACCGGACAGGGGGCTTAACACCATATATTTT
CDR3: CASSQPDRGLNTIYF
size: few
D: TRBD1
V: TRBV4-1
J: TRBJ1-3

DNA: TGCGCCAGCAGCCAGGGACAGGGAGACACAGATACGCAGTATTTT
CDR3: CASSQGQGDTDTQYF
size: NA
D: TRBD1
V: TRBV4-3
J: TRBJ2-3

DNA: TGTGCCAGCAGCCTTACCGGAAACACCATATATTTT
CDR3: CASSLTGNTIYF
size: NA
D: NA
V: TRBV7-2
J: TRBJ1-3

DNA: TGTGCCAGCAGTCTAGGGTTCGTTCGCACCGGGGAGCTGTTTTTT
CDR3: CASSLGFVRTGELFF
size: NA
D: NA
V: TRBV14
J: TRBJ2-2

DNA: TGTGCCACCAGCAGAGATCGAGGGGAGAGAGGCTACACCTTC
CDR3: CATSRDRGERGYTF
size: NA
D: NA
V: TRBV15
J: TRBJ1-2

DNA: TGTGCCAGCAGCGATCGACAGGGTATTGTGGTGCAGTACTTC
CDR3: CASSDRQGIVVQYF
size: NA
D: TRBD1
V: TRBV5-4
J: TRBJ2-7

DNA: TGTGCCAGCAGCCAGGTCGGCTCAGCCCCCCATATGGGGCAGTATTTT
CDR3: CASSQVGSAPHMGQYF
size: NA
D: NA
V: TRBV7-2
J: TRBJ2-3

DNA: TGTGCCAGCAGTTTCCAGATCCCTAGCACAGATACGCAGTATTTT
CDR3: CASSFQIPSTDTQYF
size: NA
D: NA
V: TRBV28
J: TRBJ2-3

DNA: TGTGCCACCAGCAGAAAGAGCGGGACAGAGTATAGCAATCAGCCCCAGCATTTT
CDR3: CATSRKSGTEYSNQPQHF
size: NA
D: TRBD1
V: TRBV15
J: TRBJ1-5